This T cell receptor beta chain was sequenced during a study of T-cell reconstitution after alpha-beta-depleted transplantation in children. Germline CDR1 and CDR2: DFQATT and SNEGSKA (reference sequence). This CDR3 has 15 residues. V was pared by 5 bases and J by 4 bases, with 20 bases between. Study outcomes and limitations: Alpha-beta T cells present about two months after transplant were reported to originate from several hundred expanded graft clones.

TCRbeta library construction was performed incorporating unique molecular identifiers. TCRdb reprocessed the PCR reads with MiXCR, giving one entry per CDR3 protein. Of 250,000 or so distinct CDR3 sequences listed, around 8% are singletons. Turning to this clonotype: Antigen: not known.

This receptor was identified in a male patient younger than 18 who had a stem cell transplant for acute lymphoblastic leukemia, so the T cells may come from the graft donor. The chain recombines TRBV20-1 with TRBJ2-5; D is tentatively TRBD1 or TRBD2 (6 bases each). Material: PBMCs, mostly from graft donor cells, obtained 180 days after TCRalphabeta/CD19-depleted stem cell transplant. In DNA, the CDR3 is TGCAGTGCTCTGGACGGGGGCGGAGGACCAGAGACCCAGTACTTC. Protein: CSALDGGGGPETQYF.